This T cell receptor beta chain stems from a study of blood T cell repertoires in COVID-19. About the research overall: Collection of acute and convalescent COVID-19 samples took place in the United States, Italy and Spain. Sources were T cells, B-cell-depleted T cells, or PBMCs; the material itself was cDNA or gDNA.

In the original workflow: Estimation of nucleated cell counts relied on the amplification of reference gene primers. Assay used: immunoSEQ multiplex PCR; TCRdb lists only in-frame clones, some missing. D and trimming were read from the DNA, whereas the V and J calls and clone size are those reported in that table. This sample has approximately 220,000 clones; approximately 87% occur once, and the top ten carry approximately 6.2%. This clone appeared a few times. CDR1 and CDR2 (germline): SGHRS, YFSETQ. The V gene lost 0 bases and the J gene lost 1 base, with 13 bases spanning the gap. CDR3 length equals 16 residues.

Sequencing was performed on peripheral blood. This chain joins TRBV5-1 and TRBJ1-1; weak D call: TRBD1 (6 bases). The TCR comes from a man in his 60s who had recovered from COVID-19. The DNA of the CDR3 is TGCGCCAGCAGCTTGGCCACAGGGTGGGAGAACACTGAAGCTTTCTTT. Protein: CASSLATGWENTEAFF.